A selection of T cell receptor beta chains follows, all from one sample in a study of T cell responses to AZD1222 COVID-19 vaccine. Data came from immunoSEQ multiplex PCR; TCRdb stores just in-frame clones and leaves some out. The sample has roughly 250,000 clones, more than 80% seen once; the top ten hold 0.55%. Sequences were derived from peripheral blood, sampled on day 0 of AZD1222 vaccination. The source of these receptors is an adult in good health. CDR3s include the opening cysteine and the closing phenylalanine or tryptophan. The D gene is left open where the match is weak. Clone sizes are given selectively: once, few, many, or a class where the clone is expanded.

j_call d_call v_call clone_size cdr3_aa cdr3_nt
TRBJ1-1 - TRBV10-3 - CAIRARDTEAFF TGTGCCATCAGGGCCAGGGACACTGAAGCTTTCTTT
TRBJ2-1 - TRBV2 - CASRRGTADYNEQFF TGTGCCAGCCGGAGGGGGACAGCAGACTACAATGAGCAGTTCTTC
TRBJ1-4 TRBD1 TRBV5-1 - CASTSWGQGNEKLFF TGCGCCAGCACCTCTTGGGGACAGGGGAATGAAAAACTGTTTTTT
TRBJ2-7 - TRBV29-1 - CSVRPGGHEQYF TGCAGCGTGCGACCTGGCGGCCACGAGCAGTACTTC
TRBJ2-7 TRBD2 TRBV7-6 - CASSPSSGSSSYEQYF TGTGCCAGCAGCCCGTCTAGCGGGTCGAGCTCCTACGAGCAGTACTTC
TRBJ1-1 - TRBV24-1 - CATWDGLGAEAFF TGTGCCACTTGGGACGGCCTGGGGGCTGAAGCTTTCTTT
TRBJ2-2 TRBD2 TRBV9 - CASSVGAGYTGELFF TGTGCCAGCAGCGTAGGAGCGGGATACACCGGGGAGCTGTTTTTT
TRBJ1-2 - TRBV15 - CATSRDRGTYTYTF TGTGCCACCAGCAGAGATCGGGGGACCTACACCTACACCTTC
TRBJ2-7 - TRBV28 once CASSTDGQYEEQYF TGTGCCAGCAGTACCGACGGACAGTACGAAGAGCAGTACTTC
TRBJ1-4 - TRBV18 - CASSRGPANEKLFF TGTGCCAGCTCACGAGGACCGGCTAATGAAAAACTGTTTTTT
TRBJ1-4 - TRBV3-1/TRBV3-2 - CASSQDLSGEKLFF TGTGCCAGCAGCCAAGATCTAAGTGGGGAAAAACTGTTTTTT
TRBJ1-5 TRBD1 TRBV28 few CASSINGQALGPQHF TGTGCCAGCAGCATCAATGGACAGGCCCTGGGGCCCCAGCATTTT
TRBJ2-2 - TRBV5-6 - CASSLYTGELFF TGTGCCAGCAGCTTGTACACCGGGGAGCTGTTTTTT
TRBJ2-2 - TRBV28 - CASSLPPLGTGELFF TGTGCCAGCAGTTTACCACCTCTGGGAACCGGGGAGCTGTTTTTT
TRBJ1-4 - TRBV25-1 - CASSVGNEKLFF TGTGCCAGCAGTGTAGGGAATGAAAAACTGTTTTTT
TRBJ1-3 - TRBV7-2 - CASSLGGKGSGNTIYF TGTGCCAGCAGCTTAGGGGGGAAGGGCTCTGGAAACACCATATATTTT
TRBJ1-1 - TRBV3-1/TRBV3-2 - CASSQDRGNTEAFF TGTGCCAGCAGCCAAGACAGGGGGAACACTGAAGCTTTCTTT
TRBJ2-2 - TRBV14 - CASSSRQGGTGELFF TGTGCCAGCAGCAGTAGACAGGGAGGCACCGGGGAGCTGTTTTTT
TRBJ1-4 - TRBV4-1 - CASSRSDHNSEKLFF TGCGCCAGCAGCCGTTCGGACCACAACAGCGAAAAACTGTTTTTT
TRBJ1-1 - TRBV7-9 - CAIGRAFF TGTGCCATAGGGAGGGCTTTCTTT
TRBJ1-2 - TRBV3-1/TRBV3-2 - CASSKRALDGYTF TGTGCCAGCAGCAAACGGGCCCTTGATGGCTACACCTTC
TRBJ2-7 - TRBV6-5 - CASSYRQTSYEQYF TGTGCCAGCAGTTATAGGCAGACCTCCTACGAGCAGTACTTC
TRBJ1-5 - TRBV19 - CASSIDLAAGWSNQPQHF TGTGCCAGTAGTATAGATCTAGCGGCAGGGTGGAGCAATCAGCCCCAGCATTTT
TRBJ2-1 TRBD2 TRBV5-4 - CASKSGGKGYNEQFF TGTGCCAGCAAATCGGGAGGGAAAGGTTACAATGAGCAGTTCTTC
TRBJ2-7 - TRBV6-5 - CASSLNRDVTYEQYF TGTGCCAGCAGTCTTAACCGGGACGTCACCTACGAGCAGTACTTC
TRBJ2-7 - TRBV28 - CASSLSAGYYEQYF TGTGCCAGCAGCTTATCTGCAGGGTACTACGAGCAGTACTTC
TRBJ1-2 TRBD1 TRBV5-4 few CASSLASGTGGERSGYTF TGTGCCAGCAGCTTGGCCTCTGGGACAGGGGGCGAAAGGAGTGGCTACACCTTC
TRBJ2-7 - TRBV28 - CASSSGLASLRVEQYF TGTGCCAGCAGTTCAGGGCTCGCTAGCCTTCGGGTCGAGCAGTACTTC
TRBJ1-2 - TRBV5-6 - CASSREITTYGYTF TGTGCCAGCAGTCGGGAGATAACGACTTATGGCTACACCTTC
TRBJ1-4 - TRBV19 - CASSIGPASARGKLFF TGTGCCAGTAGTATCGGTCCCGCCAGCGCGCGGGGAAAACTGTTTTTT
TRBJ2-7 - TRBV27 - CASTTGFVSLYEQYF TGTGCCAGCACCACGGGGTTTGTGTCCCTCTACGAGCAGTACTTC